This TCR beta chain was identified during a study of CD8 T cells in Susac syndrome. Findings of the study overall: By the study's own acknowledgment, its TCR sequencing and HLA analysis included relatively few individuals.

After extraction with the RNeasy kit, roughly 0.5 to 1 ug of the RNA was reverse transcribed using random hexamers. With immunoSEQ multiplex PCR, TCR beta CDR3 was amplified across 54 Vbeta and 13 Jbeta. A single record per CDR3 protein comes from TCRdb applying MiXCR to the immunoSEQ multiplex PCR reads. There are some 170,000 distinct CDR3 sequences in the sample; about 95% occur only once, and 0.085% to 0.11% lies in the top ten. Controls matched for age and sex were healthy donors. Both CD4+ and CD8+ T cells were negatively isolated, and TEMRA cells underwent FACS enrichment. Concerning this clonotype: Its antigen is currently unknown.

The CDR3 is 18 residues long. Germline V gives CDR1 MNHEY, CDR2 SVGEGT. With V trimmed by 2 bases and J by 7 bases, 13 bases remained unmatched. This sequence originates from a human donor in good health. Input material: CD4+ T cells from PBMCs. This chain links TRBV6-2 or TRBV6-3 with TRBJ2-1, with TRBD2 matching 11 bases. The CDR3 DNA reads as TGTGCCAGCAGTTACGATGGGACTAGCGGTCGAAGAGTGAATGAGCAGTTCTTC. As protein: CASSYDGTSGRRVNEQFF.